Reported below is one T cell receptor (beta chain). The specificity of this receptor is unknown. No much larger clonotype is one base removed from it; base qualities were not supplied. For CDR1 and CDR2, the germline V gene (reference sequence) lists LNHDA and SQIVND. V is pruned by 4 bases and J by 2 bases, leaving 13 bases of the junction without a gene match. The CDR3, cysteine through phenylalanine, is 17 amino acids long. Solely the CDR3 DNA is kept, with 51 bases framed from the first base. This sample was taken from a study of cytomegalovirus exposure and HLA in healthy donors (dated by TCRdb to 2016 to 2017). Describing the broader study: In an earlier analysis of under 750 of the donors, 276 Gb of sequence data and 90 million to 120 million unique TCR beta sequences from roughly 200 million T cells were reported. About 300 gigabases of sequencing data and approximately 93 million unique TCR sequences were included in an early release covering about 700 HLA-typed donors. The genetic ancestry cluster associated with self-reported Caucasian donors included 80% to 90% of the 350 to 500 genotyped donors. The study aimed to test whether cataloging public T cell receptors could reveal signatures of past pathogen exposure. The T cell repertoires of roughly 660 subjects were profiled by immunosequencing and related to cytomegalovirus serostatus. Besides the first cohort of hundreds of subjects, a separate validation cohort made up of 120 different subjects was used. To predict cytomegalovirus infection status, the study combined high-throughput TCR immunosequencing, statistical association of individual TCRs with disease status, and machine learning. In a later analysis, previously published TCR beta repertoires from 550 to 700 donors were re-analyzed and high-resolution HLA genotyping was added so that TCR occurrence patterns could be studied. In the later analysis, no new phenotypic data were used to find candidate immune exposures; instead, reliance was placed on TCR beta sequences and their occurrence across donors. An earlier analysis of several hundred of the donors applied high-throughput TCR beta sequencing to assess whether each TCR beta V gene segment acted as functional or pseudogenic. Donor age, sex, ethnicity and CMV serostatus were compiled together with the repertoire data. In a later genetic analysis, genome-wide SNP genotypes for about 65% of the roughly 670 donors were used, and that subset was treated as a discovery cohort. All discovery cohort repertoires had been generated on a single sequencing platform. Class I and class II HLA loci were covered by the typing at four-digit resolution. The number of typed donors differed by locus: about 629-630 for A, B, C, DRB1 and DQB1; approximately 520 for DQA1; over 600 for DPA1; and 400 to 480 for DPB1. Because of strong linkage in the cohort, five DR-DQ haplotypes were treated as single units for association and clustering. Among roughly 400 genotyped donors of the cohort, an average of around 250,000 unique TCR beta nucleotide sequences was sequenced per donor, of which 15% to 20% were non-productive.

The library was made by the immunoSEQ multiplex PCR assay. For the multiplex PCR, a mixture combining 60 forward primers for TCR Vbeta segments and 13 reverse primers for TCR Jbeta segments was used. The CDR3 region of rearranged TCR beta genes was amplified from genomic DNA with a multiplex PCR assay. On the Illumina HiSeq System, the amplified TCR beta libraries were sequenced as 87-base-pair reads. Per the source publication's procedure: A later analysis counted 65 million to 90 million unique TCR beta chains across the 670 or so repertoires, and around 9.9 million of these chains were shared by at least two donors. Raw reads were error-corrected and collapsed into unique sequences by a nearest-neighbor algorithm in which closely related sequences were merged to remove PCR and sequencing errors. Alignment of CDR3 sequences to IMGT reference sequences was used to assign V, D and J gene segments. Each retained sequence needed at least a six-nucleotide match to both a V gene segment and a J gene segment. Rearrangements were called productive when the CDR3 lacked stop codons and stayed in frame with V and J; all others were non-productive. Following IMGT convention, CDR3 was defined as the stretch from the second conserved V-encoded cysteine up to the conserved J-encoded phenylalanine. Sequences without an unambiguous match to a single V gene segment were excluded from the earlier analysis of about 640 of the donors. An earlier analysis of several hundred of the donors called V segments functional above 56.7% productive rearrangements and segregating when the between-donor standard deviation exceeded 5%. To diagnose cytomegalovirus status from the catalog of TCR beta chain sequences, a statistical classification framework was built. In a later analysis, V and J genes were assigned by comparing TCR nucleotide sequences against IMGT/GENE-DB human TR gene sequences. In a later analysis, CDR3 sequences and most-parsimonious VDJ recombination scenarios were assigned using the TCRdist pipeline. In a later analysis, each TCR beta chain was defined by its CDR3 amino acid sequence together with its V-gene family, and reads lacking a unique V-gene family were excluded. As a way to deal with suspected cross-contamination and a sequencing artifact, a later analysis dropped hundreds of nucleotide sequences that were highly shared and had low generation probability. For each public chain, a later analysis derived a clonal expansion index from normalized ranks of inferred template counts within each repertoire. In a later analysis, generation probabilities were computed using a VDJ recombination model fitted to out-of-frame rearrangements, and the results were checked against IGoR. In a later analysis, hypergeometric tests were used to score TCR-TCR, TCR-HLA and TCR-CMV co-occurrence, with a repertoire-size bias correction applied to TCR pairs. To estimate false discovery rates, a later analysis permuted the HLA or CMV assignments 20 times. In a later analysis, co-occurring TCRs were grouped using DBSCAN, with TCRdist sequence similarity added in when clustering inside HLA-allele-positive subsets. Repertoires with fewer than 30,000 or more than 120,000 public chains were left out of co-occurrence clustering, as were four to six repertoires with anomalous nucleotide sharing. Not all clones reach the TCRdb copy of this immuneACCESS table, which keeps in-frame sequences only. Checked studies attribute under half of the gap to unresolved V genes and leave the rest unexplained. V, J and clone size were drawn from that table, and D and trimming were deduced from the DNA. The sample data list some 56,000 clones, and 75% to 85% of these were observed just once. In total, the top ten clones hold more than 1.5% of the sample.

What the work shows at the level of the full study, not this receptor alone: In a later analysis, some 18,000 TCR beta sequences were associated with specific HLA alleles at a false discovery rate of 0.05. Linkage disequilibrium might explain the correlated functional status among segregating V segments, but an unknown experimental factor could not be excluded. Because some donors lacked HLA typing at each locus, the association tests relied only on the typed subset. An association between a missense DCLRE1C variant and V-gene and J-gene trimming of TCR beta chains was found in a later genetic analysis and replicated in an independent cohort. An earlier analysis of approximately 540 of the donors showed that most TCR beta V segments appeared in productive rearrangements either about 87% or about 30% of the time, which broadly matched IMGT annotations. This cohort had only TCR beta chains sequenced, and the lack of alpha or paired-chain data limited which features could be detected. In vitro tests confirmed that three of the cytomegalovirus-associated TCR beta chains recognize cytomegalovirus antigens. According to a later analysis, most CMV-associated TCR beta chains appeared to be HLA-restricted, and the HLA associations seemed to be driven largely by CMV exposure. The study gave a list of under 200 TCR beta chains associated with cytomegalovirus. A further reported finding was that TCR beta sequences accurately predicted the HLA-A and HLA-B alleles for most subjects in the first cohort. According to a later genetic analysis, donors in an Asian-associated ancestry cluster had fewer N-insertions in productive TCRs than the roughly 660-donor mean. The 87-base-pair reads could not distinguish some IMGT-functional V segments, including TRBV6-2 and TRBV6-3, so those segments were excluded. In a later analysis, TCR association rates were found to vary across HLA loci, with the most associated TCRs seen for DRB1 alleles and the fewest for HLA-C alleles. It was suggested by the authors that the approach could potentially be generalized to other disease states and immunological phenotypes. Presence/absence analyses assumed roughly uniform sequencing depth across donors, an assumption that may not hold. When HLA alleles, especially DR and DQ, strongly co-occurred, TCR associations were difficult to assign to individual alleles. Compared with equally common non-associated chains, HLA-associated TCR beta chains in a later analysis were more clonally expanded and had lower generation probabilities. Because counts were too low, more than 15 rarely observed V segments, including chromosome 9 orphons, were excluded from the earlier analysis of 587 of the donors. In a later analysis, several top co-occurrence clusters were reported to appear linked to parvovirus B19, influenza, CMV and Epstein-Barr virus. A cluster of highly shared sequence variants was judged likely to represent a technical artifact of the sequencing pipeline. Most TCR sequences were seen in very few donors, while some public TCRs were found in many individuals. Cytomegalovirus status was reported to be diagnosed by the classifier with high specificity and sensitivity in both the original and validation cohorts. The only immune exposure information available for the cohort was CMV serostatus.

In total, 666 healthy bone marrow donors made up the cohort. At the time of sampling, every cohort member was nominally healthy, though immune exposures that went unrecorded were likely present. CMV serostatus was positive for roughly 290 and negative for about 55% of the roughly 670 cohort members, and was not recorded for this donor. Each donor provided a peripheral blood sample, and peripheral blood mononuclear cells were used for TCR beta sequencing. Genomic DNA was extracted from the blood cell samples with the Qiagen DNeasy Blood Extraction Kit. The clonotype was recovered from a human donor in good health. The rearranged chain carries TRBV19 and TRBJ1-1; 7 bases in between match TRBD1. Sequencing input: PBMCs. The CDR3 protein sequence reads: CASSNRGRPFFNTEAFF. The DNA sequence is given as TGTGCCAGTAGTAACAGGGGTCGTCCCTTTTTTAACACTGAAGCTTTCTTT.